Listed below are T cell receptor beta chains from one sample, sequenced in a study of blood T cell repertoires in COVID-19. Measured with immunoSEQ multiplex PCR; TCRdb has only the in-frame clones, and not every one. The sample has 200,000 to 250,000 clones, roughly 80% seen once. Sequenced sample: peripheral blood. Receptors were obtained from an elderly woman with COVID-19, enrolled during active disease. The CDR3 runs from the conserved cysteine through the conserved F or W. Each record gives: V gene, clone size, D gene, J gene, CDR3 protein, CDR3 DNA. A D gene is named only where the DNA matches it firmly. A clone size is listed for some rows: how often the clone was seen (once, few, many), or a class if it is expanded.

V: TRBV28; size: -; D: -; J: TRBJ1-3; CDR3: CASSDRPNTIYF; DNA: TGTGCCAGCAGCGACAGGCCCAACACCATATATTTT
V: TRBV4-1; size: once; D: TRBD2; J: TRBJ2-7; CDR3: CASSQLPGGGAVDEQYF; DNA: TGCGCCAGCAGCCAACTCCCGGGGGGAGGGGCCGTCGACGAGCAGTACTTC
V: TRBV6-5; size: -; D: TRBD1; J: TRBJ2-7; CDR3: CASSPGQGVYEQYF; DNA: TGTGCCAGCAGTCCTGGACAGGGTGTCTACGAGCAGTACTTC
V: TRBV6-5; size: -; D: -; J: TRBJ1-6; CDR3: CASGQGSWDNSPLHF; DNA: TGTGCCAGCGGCCAGGGAAGTTGGGATAATTCACCCCTCCACTTT
V: TRBV5-6; size: -; D: -; J: TRBJ2-7; CDR3: CASSIQGMISYEQYF; DNA: TGTGCCAGCAGCATTCAGGGAATGATCTCCTACGAGCAGTACTTC
V: TRBV5-1; size: -; D: TRBD2; J: TRBJ2-7; CDR3: CASRGLAGGPSEQYF; DNA: TGCGCCAGCAGGGGACTAGCGGGGGGGCCCTCCGAGCAGTACTTC
V: TRBV14; size: once; D: -; J: TRBJ2-7; CDR3: CASSHVNSHYEQYF; DNA: TGTGCCAGCAGCCATGTGAACAGCCACTACGAGCAGTACTTC
V: TRBV9; size: -; D: TRBD2; J: TRBJ2-7; CDR3: CASSAGGLANYEQYF; DNA: TGTGCCAGCAGCGCTGGGGGACTAGCGAACTACGAGCAGTACTTC
V: TRBV2; size: -; D: -; J: TRBJ1-5; CDR3: CASSVGGQPQHF; DNA: TGTGCCAGCAGTGTGGGAGGACAGCCCCAGCATTTT
V: TRBV6-1; size: -; D: -; J: TRBJ1-1; CDR3: CASSENWNTEAFF; DNA: TGTGCCAGCAGTGAAAACTGGAACACTGAAGCTTTCTTT
V: TRBV4-1; size: -; D: TRBD1; J: TRBJ2-6; CDR3: CASGRQGAMTGANVLTF; DNA: TGCGCCAGCGGGCGACAGGGGGCGATGACTGGGGCCAACGTCCTGACTTTC
V: TRBV20-1; size: -; D: -; J: TRBJ1-2; CDR3: CSASSGTRYTF; DNA: TGCAGTGCTAGTTCGGGAACACGCTACACCTTC
V: TRBV5-6; size: -; D: TRBD1; J: TRBJ1-2; CDR3: CASSRFGTAKDGYTF; DNA: TGTGCCAGCAGCCGATTCGGGACAGCGAAGGATGGCTACACCTTC
V: TRBV20-1; size: -; D: TRBD1; J: TRBJ1-2; CDR3: CSASETTGVYTF; DNA: TGCAGTGCTAGTGAAACGACAGGGGTCTACACCTTC
V: TRBV10-3; size: -; D: TRBD2; J: TRBJ2-1; CDR3: CAIQDTSAYNEQFF; DNA: TGTGCCATCCAGGACACTAGCGCTTACAATGAGCAGTTCTTC
V: TRBV2; size: -; D: TRBD2; J: TRBJ2-1; CDR3: CASSEEYGLAGTSSYNEQFF; DNA: TGTGCCAGCAGTGAAGAATATGGGCTAGCGGGTACTAGCTCCTACAATGAGCAGTTCTTC
V: TRBV5-1; size: -; D: -; J: TRBJ1-5; CDR3: CASSLTGNQPQHF; DNA: TGCGCCAGCAGCTTAACGGGCAATCAGCCCCAGCATTTT
V: TRBV6-5; size: few; D: -; J: TRBJ2-3; CDR3: CASRTGVPTDTQYF; DNA: TGTGCCAGCAGGACAGGCGTCCCCACAGATACGCAGTATTTT
V: TRBV6-1; size: -; D: TRBD2; J: TRBJ2-1; CDR3: CASSETSGVSEQFF; DNA: TGTGCCAGCAGTGAAACTAGCGGGGTGAGTGAGCAGTTCTTC
V: TRBV7-2; size: -; D: TRBD1; J: TRBJ1-1; CDR3: CASSTRQGGNTEAFF; DNA: TGTGCCAGCAGCACAAGGCAGGGGGGGAACACTGAAGCTTTCTTT
V: TRBV20-1; size: -; D: -; J: TRBJ1-2; CDR3: CSTEVAYGYTF; DNA: TGCAGCACGGAGGTGGCCTATGGCTACACCTTC
V: TRBV9; size: -; D: -; J: TRBJ1-4; CDR3: CASSATGLNEKLFF; DNA: TGTGCCAGCAGCGCCACAGGCCTTAATGAAAAACTGTTTTTT
V: TRBV12-3/TRBV12-4; size: -; D: TRBD1; J: TRBJ2-7; CDR3: CASTLNLQGEQYF; DNA: TGTGCCAGCACTCTTAACCTACAGGGGGAGCAGTACTTC
V: TRBV4-1; size: -; D: -; J: TRBJ1-5; CDR3: CASSQEAQGRNQPQHF; DNA: TGCGCCAGCAGCCAAGAGGCACAGGGAAGAAATCAGCCCCAGCATTTT
V: TRBV21-1; size: -; D: -; J: TRBJ1-3; CDR3: CASSKGEGPARRNTIYF; DNA: TGTGCCAGCAGCAAGGGGGAGGGGCCCGCTAGGAGAAACACCATATATTTT
V: TRBV11-3; size: -; D: TRBD1; J: TRBJ2-1; CDR3: CASSLSGTVYNEQFF; DNA: TGTGCCAGCAGCCTCTCCGGGACAGTCTACAATGAGCAGTTCTTC
V: TRBV3-1/TRBV3-2; size: -; D: -; J: TRBJ2-7; CDR3: CASSPGLTSYEQYF; DNA: TGTGCCAGCAGCCCCGGACTGACCTCCTACGAGCAGTACTTC
V: TRBV4-1; size: -; D: -; J: TRBJ1-1; CDR3: CASSRLAGDMNTEAFF; DNA: TGCGCCAGCAGCCGTCTAGCAGGGGATATGAACACTGAAGCTTTCTTT
V: TRBV19; size: few; D: -; J: TRBJ1-4; CDR3: CASSLGQGREKLFF; DNA: TGTGCCAGTAGCCTCGGGCAGGGTAGGGAAAAACTGTTTTTT
V: TRBV19; size: few; D: -; J: TRBJ1-1; CDR3: CASSTGGGAQNTEAFF; DNA: TGTGCCAGTAGTACGGGGGGGGGCGCACAGAACACTGAAGCTTTCTTT
V: TRBV5-1; size: -; D: TRBD2; J: TRBJ2-3; CDR3: CASSLASGETDTQYF; DNA: TGCGCCAGCAGCTTGGCTAGCGGGGAAACAGATACGCAGTATTTT
V: TRBV5-1; size: -; D: TRBD1; J: TRBJ1-1; CDR3: CASSRQGGNTEAFF; DNA: TGCGCCAGCAGCAGACAGGGGGGGAACACTGAAGCTTTCTTT
V: TRBV6-5; size: -; D: -; J: TRBJ2-3; CDR3: CASSYDSSDTQYF; DNA: TGTGCCAGCAGTTACGACAGCTCAGATACGCAGTATTTT
V: TRBV14; size: -; D: TRBD1; J: TRBJ2-1; CDR3: CASSRSRDRGSYNEQFF; DNA: TGTGCCAGCAGTCGATCCCGCGACAGGGGCTCCTACAATGAGCAGTTCTTC
V: TRBV25-1; size: -; D: -; J: TRBJ1-1; CDR3: CASSPRSVPINTEAFF; DNA: TGTGCCAGCAGTCCTAGGTCGGTACCAATTAACACTGAAGCTTTCTTT
V: TRBV19; size: -; D: -; J: TRBJ2-7; CDR3: CASSMGRGTREQYF; DNA: TGTGCCAGTAGTATGGGGCGGGGAACGAGAGAGCAGTACTTC
V: TRBV7-9; size: -; D: -; J: TRBJ1-2; CDR3: CASSQRQAPYVGYTF; DNA: TGTGCCAGCAGCCAGCGACAGGCCCCCTATGTGGGCTACACCTTC
V: TRBV3-1/TRBV3-2; size: -; D: TRBD2; J: TRBJ2-5; CDR3: CASSHARRLAGQETQYF; DNA: TGTGCCAGCAGCCATGCTCGCCGACTAGCGGGGCAAGAGACCCAGTACTTC
V: TRBV6-6; size: -; D: TRBD1; J: TRBJ1-4; CDR3: CASSDQGGNEKLFF; DNA: TGTGCCAGCAGTGACCAGGGGGGAAATGAAAAACTGTTTTTT
V: TRBV5-4; size: -; D: TRBD1; J: TRBJ2-5; CDR3: CASSPQQGARETQYF; DNA: TGTGCCAGCAGCCCCCAACAGGGGGCACGGGAGACCCAGTACTTC
V: TRBV7-6; size: -; D: -; J: TRBJ2-1; CDR3: CASSLITPKLYRSEQFF; DNA: TGTGCCAGCAGCTTAATTACCCCCAAACTATACAGGTCTGAGCAGTTCTTC
V: TRBV13; size: -; D: TRBD1; J: TRBJ2-5; CDR3: CASSLGQGAGETQYF; DNA: TGTGCCAGCAGCTTAGGACAGGGGGCGGGGGAGACCCAGTACTTC
V: TRBV6-1; size: few; D: -; J: TRBJ1-3; CDR3: CASSEPGGPGNTIYF; DNA: TGTGCCAGCAGTGAACCGGGGGGCCCTGGAAACACCATATATTTT
V: TRBV4-1; size: -; D: -; J: TRBJ1-1; CDR3: CASSQAPFSLNTEAFF; DNA: TGCGCCAGCAGCCAAGCCCCGTTCAGTTTGAACACTGAAGCTTTCTTT
V: TRBV4-1; size: -; D: TRBD2; J: TRBJ2-3; CDR3: CASSKTSGGPGTDTQYF; DNA: TGCGCCAGCAGCAAGACTAGCGGGGGCCCAGGTACAGATACGCAGTATTTT
V: TRBV9; size: -; D: -; J: TRBJ1-5; CDR3: CASSVAGYSNQPQHF; DNA: TGTGCCAGCAGCGTTGCAGGGTATAGCAATCAGCCCCAGCATTTT
V: TRBV28; size: once; D: -; J: TRBJ1-1; CDR3: CASSRNGGTEAFF; DNA: TGTGCCAGCAGCCGAAACGGAGGGACTGAAGCTTTCTTT
V: TRBV28; size: -; D: TRBD1; J: TRBJ1-2; CDR3: CASRSGTGGAWGYTF; DNA: TGTGCCAGCAGGTCCGGGACAGGGGGCGCCTGGGGCTACACCTTC
V: TRBV19; size: -; D: TRBD1; J: TRBJ1-4; CDR3: CASSRGQGTNEKLFF; DNA: TGTGCCAGTAGTAGGGGACAGGGGACTAATGAAAAACTGTTTTTT
V: TRBV4-2; size: -; D: -; J: TRBJ1-3; CDR3: CASSRTVQDSGNTIYF; DNA: TGTGCCAGCAGCCGGACCGTACAGGACTCTGGAAACACCATATATTTT
V: TRBV6-5; size: -; D: -; J: TRBJ2-7; CDR3: CASRAELTYEQYF; DNA: TGTGCCAGCAGGGCTGAACTAACCTACGAGCAGTACTTC
V: TRBV12-3/TRBV12-4; size: -; D: -; J: TRBJ1-1; CDR3: CASAGVYSEAFF; DNA: TGTGCCAGCGCCGGGGTATACTCTGAAGCTTTCTTT
V: TRBV27; size: -; D: TRBD1; J: TRBJ2-7; CDR3: CASSHPGGEQYF; DNA: TGTGCCAGCAGTCACCCAGGGGGCGAGCAGTACTTC